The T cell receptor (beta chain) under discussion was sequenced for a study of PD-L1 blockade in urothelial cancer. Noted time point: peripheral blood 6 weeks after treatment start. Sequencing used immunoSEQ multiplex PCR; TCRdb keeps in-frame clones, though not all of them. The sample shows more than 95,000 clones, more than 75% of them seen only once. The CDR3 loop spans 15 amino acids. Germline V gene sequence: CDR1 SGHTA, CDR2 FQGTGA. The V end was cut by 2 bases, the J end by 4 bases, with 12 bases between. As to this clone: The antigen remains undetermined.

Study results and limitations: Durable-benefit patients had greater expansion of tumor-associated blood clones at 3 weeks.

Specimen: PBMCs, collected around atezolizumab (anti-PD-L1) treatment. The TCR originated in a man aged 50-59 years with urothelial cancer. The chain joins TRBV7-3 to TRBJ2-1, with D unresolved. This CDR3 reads CASSLDLVGYNEQFF. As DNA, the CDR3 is TGTGCCAGCAGCTTAGACCTAGTTGGGTACAATGAGCAGTTCTTC.